These T cell receptor beta chains were read from a single sample in a study of T-cell reconstitution after alpha-beta-depleted transplantation in children. TCRdb independently ran MiXCR on the PCR reads; one entry per CDR3 protein. The profile shows 200,000 to 250,000 distinct CDR3 sequences, more than 7.5% of them singletons. Sequencing was performed on PBMCs from the stem cell graft donor, taken from the stem cell graft. These receptors came from a human donor who donated a stem cell graft to a child with SCID. Both conserved end residues are part of each CDR3. D genes are given only for firm matches. Rows may omit the clone size; those that give it use once, few, many or a size class.

D | size | J | V | CDR3 | DNA
NA | many | TRBJ1-3 | TRBV28 | CASSPPTRLVGNTIYF | TGTGCCAGCAGCCCCCCGACCAGGCTGGTAGGAAACACCATATATTTT
NA | many | TRBJ2-7 | TRBV20-1 | CSARVGHEQYF | TGCAGTGCTAGAGTGGGCCACGAGCAGTACTTC
TRBD1 | few | TRBJ2-1 | TRBV5-1 | CASSARGADSGQARYNEQFF | TGCGCCAGCAGCGCGCGCGGGGCGGACTCGGGACAGGCGAGATACAATGAGCAGTTCTTC
NA | many | TRBJ1-1 | TRBV19 | CASSIIPAPSNTEAFF | TGTGCCAGTAGTATCATCCCTGCACCCTCGAACACTGAAGCTTTCTTT
NA | many | TRBJ1-2 | TRBV29-1 | CSVGARVDYGYTF | TGCAGCGTTGGGGCCAGGGTGGACTATGGCTACACCTTC
NA | many | TRBJ2-2 | TRBV5-1 | CASSPRVPTGELFF | TGCGCCAGCAGTCCTCGCGTGCCGACGGGGGAGCTGTTTTTT
TRBD1 | many | TRBJ2-2 | TRBV5-1 | CASRPGGADTGELFF | TGCGCCAGCAGACCAGGGGGCGCGGACACCGGGGAGCTGTTTTTT
TRBD1 | many | TRBJ2-1 | TRBV27 | CASSPGPGQGNNEQFF | TGTGCCAGCAGCCCCGGGCCGGGACAGGGGAACAATGAGCAGTTCTTC
NA | many | TRBJ1-1 | TRBV7-9 | CASSQRDRRNTEAFF | TGTGCCAGCAGCCAAAGAGACAGGCGGAACACTGAAGCTTTCTTT
TRBD1 | many | TRBJ1-5 | TRBV6-5 | CASSYSRQGHSQPQHF | TGTGCCAGCAGTTACTCAAGACAGGGACATAGTCAGCCCCAGCATTTT
NA | many | TRBJ1-3 | TRBV7-8 | CASSLGTGRGYISGNTIYF | TGTGCCAGCAGCTTAGGGACGGGCCGGGGTTATATCTCTGGAAACACCATATATTTT
NA | many | TRBJ2-2 | TRBV6-5 | CASSYSRSGELFF | TGTGCCAGCAGTTACAGCCGCTCCGGGGAGCTGTTTTTT
NA | many | TRBJ2-3 | TRBV5-1 | CASSYLALSTDTQYF | TGCGCCAGCAGCTATCTAGCGCTGAGCACAGATACGCAGTATTTT
TRBD2 | few | TRBJ2-5 | TRBV2 | CASTGLAPETQYF | TGTGCCAGCACCGGACTAGCCCCAGAGACCCAGTACTTC
TRBD2 | many | TRBJ2-7 | TRBV15 | CATSRDRPAGALSYEQYF | TGTGCCACCAGCAGAGATCGTCCAGCGGGGGCCCTCTCCTACGAGCAGTACTTC
NA | many | TRBJ1-1 | TRBV14 | CASSQFGFEAFF | TGTGCCAGCAGCCAATTTGGGTTTGAAGCTTTCTTT
NA | many | TRBJ2-5 | TRBV3-1 | CASSQDGTPSRETQYF | TGTGCCAGCAGCCAAGACGGGACGCCTAGCCGAGAGACCCAGTACTTC
NA | NA | TRBJ1-2 | TRBV18 | CASSHQQSEGDTF | TGTGCCAGCTCCCACCAACAGAGCGAGGGCGACACCTTC
TRBD1 | many | TRBJ1-1 | TRBV5-6 | CASSLVKAGGMNTEAFF | TGTGCCAGCAGCTTGGTTAAGGCAGGGGGCATGAACACTGAAGCTTTCTTT
NA | NA | TRBJ1-5 | TRBV3-1 | CASSRSASGQPQHF | TGTGCCAGCAGTCGATCTGCTTCAGGGCAGCCCCAGCATTTT
NA | many | TRBJ2-3 | TRBV11-2 | CASSLLFLSDTDTQYF | TGTGCCAGCAGCCTTCTCTTTTTGAGCGACACAGATACGCAGTATTTT
NA | many | TRBJ1-1 | TRBV5-1 | CASSLVSGSAGTEAFF | TGCGCCAGCAGCTTGGTTTCGGGTTCCGCCGGCACTGAAGCTTTCTTT
NA | many | TRBJ2-5 | TRBV7-2 | CASSLMVGTETQYF | TGTGCCAGCAGCTTAATGGTGGGGACAGAGACCCAGTACTTC
NA | many | TRBJ1-3 | TRBV4-3 | CASSQGTSSGNTIYF | TGCGCCAGCAGCCAGGGGACCAGCTCTGGAAACACCATATATTTT
NA | many | TRBJ2-3 | TRBV24-1 | CATSESGEGDADTQYF | TGTGCCACCAGTGAATCGGGGGAGGGGGACGCAGATACGCAGTATTTT
TRBD1 | NA | TRBJ2-7 | TRBV5-1 | CASSLWTGGDEQYF | TGCGCCAGCAGCCTATGGACAGGGGGCGATGAGCAGTACTTC
NA | once | TRBJ1-1 | TRBV20-1 | CCARGSPVEGYGMNTEAFF | TGCTGTGCTAGAGGGTCCCCAGTCGAGGGTTACGGGATGAACACTGAAGCTTTCTTT
TRBD2 | NA | TRBJ2-1 | TRBV4-2 | CASSPSTSGGRASGRSYNEQFF | TGTGCCAGCAGCCCGTCCACTAGCGGGGGGCGGGCGTCTGGTCGCTCCTACAATGAGCAGTTCTTC
NA | many | TRBJ2-1 | TRBV7-2 | CASSQDSARQFF | TGTGCCAGCAGTCAGGACAGTGCGCGGCAGTTCTTC
NA | many | TRBJ1-4 | TRBV7-6 | CASSLEGAPNEKLFF | TGTGCCAGCAGCTTAGAGGGCGCTCCCAATGAAAAACTGTTTTTT
NA | many | TRBJ1-2 | TRBV29-1 | CSAEGIYGYTF | TGCAGCGCCGAAGGGATCTATGGCTACACCTTC
TRBD1 | many | TRBJ1-1 | TRBV6-2/TRBV6-3 | CASRSGGWNTEAFF | TGTGCCAGCAGATCAGGGGGCTGGAACACTGAAGCTTTCTTT
NA | many | TRBJ1-5 | TRBV5-6 | CASTSGNQPQHF | TGTGCCAGCACCTCCGGCAATCAGCCCCAGCATTTT
TRBD2 | many | TRBJ2-1 | TRBV12-3/TRBV12-4 | CASTYGGASNEQFF | TGTGCCAGCACATACGGGGGGGCCTCCAATGAGCAGTTCTTC
TRBD1 | many | TRBJ2-7 | TRBV5-1 | CASSGTVLSYEQYF | TGCGCCAGCAGCGGGACAGTCCTCTCCTACGAGCAGTACTTC
NA | many | TRBJ2-7 | TRBV27 | CASLSYYEQYF | TGTGCCTCCCTATCGTACTACGAGCAGTACTTC
TRBD1 | NA | TRBJ2-7 | TRBV5-1 | CASSAGQGGYEQYF | TGCGCCAGCAGCGCGGGACAGGGGGGCTACGAGCAGTACTTC
NA | many | TRBJ2-3 | TRBV25-1 | CASSEFWQGTTDTQYF | TGTGCCAGCAGTGAATTTTGGCAGGGGACCACAGATACGCAGTATTTT
NA | many | TRBJ1-2 | TRBV20-1 | CSARDRGSSNYGYTF | TGCAGTGCTAGAGATCGTGGCAGCTCTAACTATGGCTACACCTTC
TRBD1 | many | TRBJ2-1 | TRBV7-3 | CASSHRGSYNEQFF | TGTGCCAGCAGCCACAGGGGATCGTACAATGAGCAGTTCTTC
NA | many | TRBJ1-1 | TRBV5-1 | CASSLGKTPLNTEAFF | TGCGCCAGCAGCTTGGGAAAGACACCTCTAAACACTGAAGCTTTCTTT
NA | many | TRBJ1-4 | TRBV5-5 | CASSLRWENEKLFF | TGTGCCAGCAGCTTGAGGTGGGAGAATGAAAAACTGTTTTTT
TRBD1 | many | TRBJ1-5 | TRBV12-3/TRBV12-4 | CASSTPPTGGYQPQHF | TGTGCCAGCAGTACACCACCGACAGGGGGCTATCAGCCCCAGCATTTT
NA | many | TRBJ2-7 | TRBV7-9 | CASSQMAGTEQYF | TGTGCCAGCAGTCAGATGGCAGGGACCGAGCAGTACTTC
NA | NA | TRBJ2-1 | TRBV7-2 | CASSLTRGEQFF | TGTGCCAGCAGCTTAACGAGGGGTGAGCAGTTCTTC
TRBD2 | many | TRBJ2-2 | TRBV7-3 | CASSPRGETGELFF | TGTGCCAGCAGCCCCCGGGGGGAAACCGGGGAGCTGTTTTTT
NA | NA | TRBJ2-1 | TRBV18 | CASSRRVGSYNEQFF | TGTGCCAGCTCTCGGCGGGTAGGGTCCTACAATGAGCAGTTCTTC
NA | many | TRBJ2-7 | TRBV7-6 | CASSLGRRVEQYF | TGTGCCAGCAGCTTAGGGAGAAGGGTCGAGCAGTACTTC
TRBD1 | many | TRBJ2-1 | TRBV20-1 | CSASKGTGYMDEQFF | TGCAGTGCTTCTAAGGGGACAGGGTATATGGATGAGCAGTTCTTC
NA | many | TRBJ2-5 | TRBV5-1 | CASSLEIVPETQYF | TGCGCCAGCAGCTTGGAAATTGTTCCAGAGACCCAGTACTTC